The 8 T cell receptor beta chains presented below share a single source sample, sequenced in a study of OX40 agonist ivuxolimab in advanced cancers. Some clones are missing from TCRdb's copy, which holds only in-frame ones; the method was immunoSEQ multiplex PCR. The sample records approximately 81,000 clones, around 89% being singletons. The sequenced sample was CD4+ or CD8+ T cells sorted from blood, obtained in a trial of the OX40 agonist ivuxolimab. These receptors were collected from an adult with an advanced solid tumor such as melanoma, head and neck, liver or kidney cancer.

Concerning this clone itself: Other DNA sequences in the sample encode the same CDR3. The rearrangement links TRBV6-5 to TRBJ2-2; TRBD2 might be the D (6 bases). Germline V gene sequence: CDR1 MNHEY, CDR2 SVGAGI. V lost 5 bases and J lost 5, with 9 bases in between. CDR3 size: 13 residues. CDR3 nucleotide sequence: TGTGCCAGCAGTCCTCGGGGGACCGGGGAGCTGTTTTTT. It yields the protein CASSPRGTGELFF.

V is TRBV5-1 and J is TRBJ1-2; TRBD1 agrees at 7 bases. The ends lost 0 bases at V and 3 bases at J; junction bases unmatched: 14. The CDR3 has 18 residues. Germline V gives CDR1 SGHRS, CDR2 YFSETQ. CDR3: CASSLDPVRGGGDYGYTF. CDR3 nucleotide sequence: TGCGCCAGCAGCTTGGATCCCGTCAGGGGGGGAGGTGACTATGGCTACACCTTC.

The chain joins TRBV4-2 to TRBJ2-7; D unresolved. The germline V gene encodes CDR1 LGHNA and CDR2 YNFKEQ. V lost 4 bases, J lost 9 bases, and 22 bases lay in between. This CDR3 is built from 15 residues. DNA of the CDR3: TGTGCCAGCAGCCTTCTAAGGGTATCCTCGGGTGGGCAGTACTTC. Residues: CASSLLRVSSGGQYF.

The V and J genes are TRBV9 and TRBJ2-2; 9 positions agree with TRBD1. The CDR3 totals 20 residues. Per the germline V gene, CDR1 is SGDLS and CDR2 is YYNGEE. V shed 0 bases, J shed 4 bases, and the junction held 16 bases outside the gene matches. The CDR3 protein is CASSVATGEGAQGATGELFF. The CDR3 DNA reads TGTGCCAGCAGCGTAGCTACCGGGGAAGGGGCACAGGGGGCCACCGGGGAGCTGTTTTTT.

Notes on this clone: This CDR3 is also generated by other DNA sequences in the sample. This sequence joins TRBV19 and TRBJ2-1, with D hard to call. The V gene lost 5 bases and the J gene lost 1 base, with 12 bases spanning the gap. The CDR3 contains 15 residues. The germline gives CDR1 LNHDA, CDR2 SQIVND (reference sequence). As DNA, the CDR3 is TGTGCCAGTAGTGCCGGTCAGTCGTCCTACAATGAGCAGTTCTTC. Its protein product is CASSAGQSSYNEQFF. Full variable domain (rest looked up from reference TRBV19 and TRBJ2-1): DGGITQSPKYLFRKEGQNVTLSCEQNLNHDAMYWYRQDPGQGLRLIYYSQIVNDFQKGDIAEGYSVSREKKESFPLTVTSAQKNPTAFYLCASSAGQSSYNEQFFGPGTRLTVL.

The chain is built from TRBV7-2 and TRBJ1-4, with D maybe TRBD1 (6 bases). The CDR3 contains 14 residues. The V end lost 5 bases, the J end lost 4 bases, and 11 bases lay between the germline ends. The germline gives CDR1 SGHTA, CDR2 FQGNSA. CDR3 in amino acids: CASSRDRLNEKLFF. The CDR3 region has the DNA TGTGCCAGCAGCAGAGACAGGCTTAATGAAAAACTGTTTTTT.

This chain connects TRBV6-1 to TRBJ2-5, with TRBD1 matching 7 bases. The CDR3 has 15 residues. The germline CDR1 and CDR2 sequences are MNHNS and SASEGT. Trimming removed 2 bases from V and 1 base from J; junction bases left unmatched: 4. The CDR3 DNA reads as TGTGCCAGCAGTGAAAACAGGGGATTCCAAGAGACCCAGTACTTC. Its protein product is CASSENRGFQETQYF.

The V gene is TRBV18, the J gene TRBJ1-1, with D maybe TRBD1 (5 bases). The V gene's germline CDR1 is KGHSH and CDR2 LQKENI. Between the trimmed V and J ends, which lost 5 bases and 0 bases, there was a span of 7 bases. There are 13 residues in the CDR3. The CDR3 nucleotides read TGTGCCAGCTCATGGGACCTGAACACTGAAGCTTTCTTT. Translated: CASSWDLNTEAFF.